Shown below are 21 T cell receptor beta chains from a single sample sequenced in a study of blood T cell repertoires in COVID-19. TCRdb's copy holds only in-frame clones and misses some; the assay was immunoSEQ multiplex PCR. Altogether roughly 280,000 clones are present, 85% to 90% being singletons, with the ten largest covering approximately 4%. Sequences were obtained from PBMCs or T cells enriched from blood (not recorded which). The receptors were sampled from a woman in her thirties with acute COVID-19.

The chain combines TRBV7-9 with TRBJ2-7; 11 bases match TRBD2. The CDR3 runs 16 residues. With V trimmed by 5 bases and J by 2 bases, 8 bases remained unmatched. Germline V gives CDR1 SEHNR, CDR2 FQNEAQ (reference sequence). CDR3 DNA sequence: TGTGCCAGCAGCCGATCAGGGACTAGCGGAACCTACGAGCAGTACTTC. It encodes CASSRSGTSGTYEQYF.

This sequence joins TRBV4-2 and TRBJ2-5; a weak D match, TRBD2 (6 bases). Germline values: CDR1 LGHNA, CDR2 YNFKEQ. The length of the CDR3 is 19 residues. The germline V and J ends were trimmed by 0 bases and 4 bases, with 24 bases remaining between them. DNA of the CDR3: TGTGCCAGCAGCCAAGATCTAGGAGCCGGAGGGATGCTGATAGAGACCCAGTACTTC. It translates to CASSQDLGAGGMLIETQYF.

This chain uses TRBV7-2 with TRBJ2-1; D might be TRBD1 (6 bases). Germline V gene lookup returns CDR1 SGHTA and CDR2 FQGNSA. V shed 6 bases and J shed 0 bases, with 12 bases lying between them. The CDR3 consists of 15 residues. The CDR3, as DNA: TGTGCCAGCAGTTTCCGACAGGACTCCTACAATGAGCAGTTCTTC. Its protein is CASSFRQDSYNEQFF.

This chain links TRBV28 with TRBJ1-5; D possibly corresponds to TRBD1 (5 bases). The CDR3 loop spans 18 amino acids. Germline V gene sequence: CDR1 MDHEN, CDR2 SYDVKM. Trimming shortened V by 3 bases and J by 2 bases, and 20 bases separated the two germline ends. The CDR3 loop reads CASSFFGDGGTGNQPQHF. For the CDR3, the DNA is TGTGCCAGCAGTTTTTTTGGGGACGGGGGAACGGGCAATCAGCCCCAGCATTTT. The full variable domain, rest sourced from reference TRBV28 and TRBJ1-5, is DVKVTQSSRYLVKRTGEKVFLECVQDMDHENMFWYRQDPGLGLRLIYFSYDVKMKEKGDIPEGYSVSREKKERFSLILESASTNQTSMYLCASSFFGDGGTGNQPQHFGDGTRLSIL.

A single count supports this clone. The gene calls are TRBV28 and TRBJ1-5; TRBD1 agrees at 7 bases. V was pared by 6 bases and J by 4 bases, with 6 bases of the junction left unmatched. Germline lookup yields CDR1 MDHEN and CDR2 SYDVKM. The CDR3 spans 14 residues. The CDR3 loop is CASREDRENQPQHF. DNA for the CDR3: TGTGCCAGCAGGGAAGACAGGGAGAATCAGCCCCAGCATTTT.

The chain recombines TRBV9 with TRBJ2-1; the D gene is possibly TRBD1 (6 bases). Trimming left V 4 bases short and J 4 bases short, with 18 bases between. This CDR3 is 16 amino acids long. The germline V gene has CDR1 SGDLS and CDR2 YYNGEE. The CDR3 here is CASSRRDTQPYNEQFF. The DNA for the CDR3 is TGTGCCAGCAGCCGCCGGGACACCCAACCTTACAATGAGCAGTTCTTC.

This chain links TRBV21-1 with TRBJ1-3; the D call in the table, TRBD1, was not verified against the DNA. TRBV21-1 has pseudogene status. This CDR3 has 17 amino acids. The CDR3 DNA follows: TGTGCCAGCAGCAAATTGGACAGCCTAGGCTCTGGAAACACCATATATTTT. Protein: CASSKLDSLGSGNTIYF.

The chain has TRBV7-8 and TRBJ2-2; D remains unclear. The CDR3 loop spans 14 amino acids. Trimming shortened V by 0 bases and J by 2 bases, and 4 bases separated the two germline ends. Germline V CDR1 and CDR2: SGHVS, FQNEAQ. In DNA, the CDR3 is TGTGCCAGCAGCTTAGCGGGCAACACCGGGGAGCTGTTTTTT. It specifies CASSLAGNTGELFF.

The chain is built from TRBV7-2 and TRBJ2-5; the match to TRBD2 covers 10 bases. Germline V gene lookup returns CDR1 SGHTA and CDR2 FQGNSA. V lost 1 base and J lost 1; bases outside the gene matches: 3. CDR3 length equals 16 residues. CDR3 protein: CASSLGLAGVQETQYF. Written as DNA, the CDR3 is TGTGCCAGCAGCTTAGGTCTAGCGGGAGTCCAAGAGACCCAGTACTTC.

This clone came up a few times. The chain recombines TRBV19 with TRBJ2-7, with TRBD1 identical over 8 bases. V was pared by 5 bases and J by 2 bases, with 8 bases of the junction left unmatched. From germline, CDR1 is LNHDA and CDR2 SQIVND (reference sequence). The length of the CDR3 is 15 residues. The CDR3 coding sequence is TGTGCCAGTAGTCCCGGGACAGGCGTAACCTACGAGCAGTACTTC. Residues: CASSPGTGVTYEQYF.

The V and J genes are TRBV2 and TRBJ2-1; 7 positions agree with TRBD1. With 6 bases clipped from V and 7 bases from J, the junction kept 18 bases outside the gene matches. Germline V gene sequence: CDR1 SNHLY, CDR2 FYNNEI. The CDR3 extends over 17 amino acids. CDR3 residues: CASSYRKGDRDMNEQFF. CDR3 nucleotide sequence: TGTGCCAGCAGCTACCGCAAGGGTGACAGGGATATGAATGAGCAGTTCTTC.

A single count supports this clone. The gene calls are TRBV7-3 and TRBJ2-1; 7 bases agree with TRBD2. There are 15 residues in the CDR3. Germline V gene lookup returns CDR1 SGHTA and CDR2 FQGTGA. J lost 8 bases, V lost 5 bases, and 12 bases had no gene match. The CDR3 DNA reads as TGTGCCAGCAGCCTATCGGGCGGGAGTCTTGATGAGCAGTTCTTC. Its translation is CASSLSGGSLDEQFF.

The chain has TRBV12-3 or TRBV12-4 and TRBJ2-7; tentatively, D is TRBD1 (5 bases). This CDR3 has 12 residues. Trimming took 5 bases from V and 3 from J, leaving 8 bases between them. The CDR3 nucleotides read TGTGCCAGCAGTCCACAGGTCTACGAGCAGTACTTC. This translates into CASSPQVYEQYF.

The chain has TRBV7-9 and TRBJ1-1; 9 bases map to TRBD1. CDR3 length: 17 residues. V gave up 5 bases and J gave up 4 bases; unmatched junction bases: 14. Germline V lookup: CDR1 SEHNR, CDR2 FQNEAQ (reference sequence). CDR3 amino acids: CASSLLGTGRGSTEAFF. CDR3 bases: TGTGCCAGCAGCCTACTCGGGACAGGGAGGGGGAGCACTGAAGCTTTCTTT.

This chain connects TRBV7-2 to TRBJ1-4; 9 positions match TRBD1. Looked up from germline, CDR1 is SGHTA and CDR2 is FQGNSA. This CDR3 has 13 residues. J lost 14 bases, V lost 4 bases, and 8 bases had no gene match. CDR3 protein: CASSSDRGIVLFF. The CDR3 DNA reads TGTGCCAGCAGCTCGGACAGGGGAATCGTTCTGTTTTTT.

The chain joins TRBV12-1 to TRBJ1-6; TRBD1 is the table's D call and was not checked against the DNA. TRBV12-1 is marked as a pseudogene. The CDR3 covers 19 residues. The CDR3 sequence is CASTKIMRDRGSYNSPLHF. For the CDR3, the DNA is TGTGCCAGCACTAAGATAATGCGGGACAGGGGCTCCTATAATTCACCCCTCCACTTT.

The CDR3 loop is CASSHGWVFGSYEQYF. In nucleotides, the CDR3 is TGTGCCAGCAGCCACGGGTGGGTTTTTGGTTCCTACGAGCAGTACTTC. The chain carries TRBV3-1 (or the pseudogene TRBV3-2) and TRBJ2-7; D uncertain. The CDR3 contains 16 residues. V lost 3 bases, J lost 1 base, and 16 bases lay in between. Germline V gene lookup returns CDR1 LGHDT and CDR2 YNNKEL (reference sequence).

V gene TRBV6-5 combines with J gene TRBJ1-2; 8 bases are shared with TRBD1. Germline-derived CDR1 and CDR2 are MNHEY and SVGAGI. CDR3 length: 13 amino acids. The V gene end was trimmed by 6 bases and the J gene end by 3 bases; junction bases not matched to a gene: 3. The CDR3, as DNA: TGTGCCAGCAGAGCGGACAGGGACTATGGCTACACCTTC. It translates to CASRADRDYGYTF.

CDR3: CASSLNSQETQYF. DNA of the CDR3: TGTGCCAGCAGTTTGAATAGCCAAGAGACCCAGTACTTC. The chain uses TRBV27 and TRBJ2-5; the D is unclear. Trimming took 3 bases from V and 1 from J, leaving 6 bases between them. Germline V gene data show CDR1 as MNHEY and CDR2 as SMNVEV (reference sequence). The CDR3 contains 13 residues.

The gene calls are TRBV2 and TRBJ1-4, with no clear D. V lost 8 bases and J 8 bases, leaving 21 bases between the germline ends. The CDR3 covers 15 residues. Germline V gene data show CDR1 as SNHLY and CDR2 as FYNNEI. This CDR3 is CASVSRDPVGEKLFF. Written as DNA, the CDR3 is TGTGCCAGCGTCTCGCGGGATCCCGTCGGGGAAAAACTGTTTTTT.

The chain couples TRBV9 to TRBJ2-1; 7 bases line up with TRBD1. Germline-derived CDR1 and CDR2 are SGDLS and YYNGEE. The CDR3 has 14 residues. V trimming: 1 base; J trimming: 9 bases; junction bases outside the gene matches: 7. CDR3 DNA: TGTGCCAGCAGCGTATCACAGTCAGGGGGTGAGCAGTTCTTC. Its translation is CASSVSQSGGEQFF.